Listed below are T cell receptor beta chains from one sample, sequenced in a study of blood T cell repertoires in COVID-19. Profiling relied on immunoSEQ multiplex PCR, and the TCRdb table lists in-frame clones only, not all of them. The table includes over 150,000 clones, roughly 80% detected once. The sequencing input was peripheral blood. The receptors shown here come from a man in his fifties or sixties with acute or convalescent COVID-19. Both conserved end residues are part of each CDR3. D genes are given only for firm matches. Some rows mark clone size as missing; the rest say once, few, many or name a class of expanded clone.

TRBD2 | TRBJ2-3 | NA | TRBV5-1 | CASSLSAGGKTHTDTQYF
NA | TRBJ1-4 | NA | TRBV9 | CASSASQGGFGRTNEKLFF
NA | TRBJ1-3 | few | TRBV30 | CAWSTGYYTIYF
NA | TRBJ2-6 | NA | TRBV2 | CASSSSLDTSGANVLTF
NA | TRBJ2-7 | NA | TRBV15 | CATSREMGTPIYEQYF
NA | TRBJ1-1 | once | TRBV11-3 | CASSFAGGTEAFF
TRBD1 | TRBJ1-2 | once | TRBV28 | CASSFPNPGQNYGYTF
NA | TRBJ1-2 | NA | TRBV4-2 | CASSPGLKYGYTF
TRBD1 | TRBJ1-2 | NA | TRBV5-1 | CASSSGQGPYGYTF
TRBD1 | TRBJ2-7 | NA | TRBV29-1 | CSAATGGYEQYF
NA | TRBJ2-7 | NA | TRBV5-1 | CASSSIASYAAEQYF
NA | TRBJ2-7 | NA | TRBV29-1 | CSVEDRVRYEQYF
NA | TRBJ1-1 | NA | TRBV5-1 | CASSLGARPNTEAFF
NA | TRBJ2-7 | NA | TRBV6-2/TRBV6-3 | CASSYLQEFTYEQYF
NA | TRBJ1-1 | NA | TRBV18 | CASSRPNIDTEAFF
NA | TRBJ1-5 | few | TRBV10-3 | CAIGNGLINQPQHF
TRBD1 | TRBJ1-6 | few | TRBV6-1 | CASSETGRWDNSPLHF
TRBD1 | TRBJ1-6 | NA | TRBV19 | CASSRNPGGESPLHF
NA | TRBJ2-2 | NA | TRBV13 | CASSLFVRGILTGELFF
TRBD2 | TRBJ2-5 | NA | TRBV24-1 | CATSAAGGRRETQYF
TRBD1 | TRBJ2-5 | NA | TRBV25-1 | CASSLWTGQETQYF
NA | TRBJ2-7 | NA | TRBV7-5 | CVRSFLPPGLAVSYEQYF
NA | TRBJ2-1 | NA | TRBV5-6 | CASSRGGFGSYNEQFF
NA | TRBJ1-1 | NA | TRBV19 | CASSIRDGTEAFF
NA | TRBJ2-1 | NA | TRBV11-2 | CASSLVQYDEQFF
TRBD1 | TRBJ2-3 | NA | TRBV27 | CASSRGQLTDTQYF
NA | TRBJ1-1 | NA | TRBV3-1/TRBV3-2 | CASSQSDTGAFF
NA | TRBJ2-7 | NA | TRBV6-2/TRBV6-3 | CASSYLSGAYEQYF
NA | TRBJ2-2 | few | TRBV10-1 | CASRRAGDTGELFF
NA | TRBJ1-3 | once | TRBV6-1 | CASSEFGGVSGNTIYF
TRBD1 | TRBJ1-1 | NA | TRBV2 | CASERGQGARTEAFF
TRBD1 | TRBJ1-2 | NA | TRBV7-9 | CASSLGQAGYTF
TRBD2 | TRBJ2-5 | NA | TRBV29-1 | CSAESGGAVETQYF
NA | TRBJ2-3 | NA | TRBV11-3 | CASSPDFPTDTQYF
TRBD1 | TRBJ1-2 | NA | TRBV5-1 | CASSATGVRGYTF
NA | TRBJ2-5 | NA | TRBV7-7 | CASSQLQGLGEAQYF
TRBD2 | TRBJ2-1 | NA | TRBV7-2 | CASSLTSGGRGEQFF
TRBD2 | TRBJ2-5 | NA | TRBV10-3 | CAISAELAGGVETQYF
TRBD1 | TRBJ1-1 | NA | TRBV7-8 | CASSREGGMNTEAFF
NA | TRBJ1-5 | NA | TRBV5-8 | CASSLYEGNSNQPQHF